Below are 10 T cell receptor beta chains sequenced from a single sample in a study. TCRdb reprocessed the 5' RACE reads with MiXCR, giving one entry per CDR3 protein. The table lists 35,000 to 55,000 distinct CDR3 sequences, over 20% of them singletons. Tregs were sorted as CD4+CD25+CD127-/low cells. The sequenced sample was Tregs sorted from a lymph node. The receptors derive from a female donor with breast cancer.

This clonotype was seen a handful of times. This rearrangement joins TRBV7-3 to TRBJ2-7; TRBD2 aligns across 8 bases. Germline V gene lookup returns CDR1 SGHTA and CDR2 FQGTGA. J lost 7 bases, V lost 0 bases, and 11 bases had no gene match. The CDR3 consists of 16 residues. CDR3 in DNA: TGTGCCAGCAGCTTAACCGGGACTAGTGCGCCCCGAGAGCAGTACTTC. Translation: CASSLTGTSAPREQYF.

Ten or more counts support this clonotype. The gene calls are TRBV4-3 and TRBJ2-7; D ambiguous. Per the germline V gene, CDR1 is LGHNA and CDR2 is YSLEER. This CDR3 has 14 residues. V was cut by 0 bases and J by 6 bases, with 12 bases left in between. CDR3 amino acids: CASSQDNTVPEQYF. CDR3 DNA sequence: TGCGCCAGCAGCCAAGATAACACCGTACCCGAGCAGTACTTC.

This clonotype was detected once. One base away lies a much larger clone, so this may be a sequencing read error. J is TRBJ2-1 and V is TRBV29-1, with TRBD2 matching over 9 bases. The CDR3 is 14 residues long. CDR1 is SQVTM, CDR2 ANQGSEA, per germline. Here the CDR3 reads CSYVGELAGNEQFF. CDR3 bases: TGCAGTTATGTGGGTGAGCTAGCGGGGAATGAGCAGTTCTTC.

This clonotype was seen ten or more times. This chain uses TRBV20-1 with TRBJ1-6; D possibly corresponds to TRBD1 (5 bases). This CDR3 spans 13 amino acids. Germline CDR1 DFQATT, CDR2 SNEGSKA (reference sequence). V was cut by 8 bases and J by 9 bases, with 17 bases left in between. The chain's CDR3 is CSPHTQGGSPLHF. As DNA, the CDR3 is TGCAGTCCTCATACCCAGGGTGGTTCACCCCTCCACTTT.

This clonotype was detected many times. The chain has TRBV20-1 and TRBJ1-5; a possible D gene is TRBD1 (6 bases). V was shortened by 2 bases and J by 2 bases, with 13 bases between the two germline ends. The CDR3 totals 15 residues. Germline V CDR1 and CDR2: DFQATT, SNEGSKA (reference sequence). The chain's CDR3 is CSARHAGVGNQPQHF. CDR3 nucleotides: TGCAGTGCTAGACACGCAGGGGTCGGCAATCAGCCCCAGCATTTT.

The J gene is TRBJ1-1, the V gene TRBV6-5, with TRBD1 identical over 10 bases. CDR1 and CDR2 (germline): MNHEY, SVGAGI. The CDR3 consists of 14 residues. Trimming removed 7 bases from V and 5 bases from J; junction bases left unmatched: 7. The CDR3 nucleotides read TGTGCCAGCACCAAACCGGGACAGGGGACTGAAGCTTTCTTT. Its translation: CASTKPGQGTEAFF.

As for this clonotype: One junction end does not reproduce the germline sequence, and a read error may be involved. This chain connects TRBV11-2 to TRBJ1-1; D unclear. Germline V gene data show CDR1 as SGHAT and CDR2 as FQNNGV. This CDR3 spans 15 amino acids. This chain's CDR3 is CASSPRRASSVMAFF. The CDR3 coding sequence is TGCGCCAGCAGCCCAAGACGGGCATCATCGGTGATGGCTTTCTTT.

The V and J genes are TRBV3-1 and TRBJ2-5, with TRBD1 matching over 8 bases. The CDR3 contains 14 residues. In germline, CDR1 is LGHDT, CDR2 YNNKEL (reference sequence). V was pared by 6 bases and J by 2 bases, with 5 bases of the junction left unmatched. This CDR3 reads CASSRTGGQETQYF. CDR3 sequence (DNA): TGTGCCAGCAGTCGAACAGGGGGACAAGAGACCCAGTACTTC.

Note on this clonotype: A single base separates this from a much larger clone, so it may be a read error. The chain employs TRBV9 and TRBJ2-2; D not resolved. Germline V lookup: CDR1 SGDLS, CDR2 YYNGEE. The CDR3 is made up of 13 amino acids. The CDR3 sequence: CAGSVVWSGELFF. As DNA, the CDR3 is TGTGCCGGCAGCGTAGTGTGGTCCGGGGAGCTGTTTTTT. The entire variable domain, with the rest obtained from reference TRBV9 and TRBJ2-2, is as follows: DSGVTQTPKHLITATGQRVTLRCSPRSGDLSVYWYQQSLDQGLQFLIQYYNGEERAKGNILERFSAQQFPDLHSELNLSSLELGDSALYFCAGSVVWSGELFFGEGSRLTVL.

Concerning this clonotype: A much larger clonotype is one base distant, so this may be a read error. J is TRBJ2-4 and V is TRBV6-2 or TRBV6-3, with TRBD2 as a possible D gene (5 bases). The CDR3 has 15 residues. In germline, CDR1 is MNHEY, CDR2 SVGEGT. CDR3 in amino acids: CASTEIRLAKNTQYF. CDR3 in DNA: TGTGCCAGCACCGAAATACGGCTAGCCAAAAACACTCAGTACTTC.